Following are 14 T cell receptor beta chains from one sample sequenced in a study of cytomegalovirus exposure and HLA in healthy donors. PCR used 60 Vbeta primers and 13 Jbeta primers. Repertoires were generated with immunoSEQ multiplex PCR, while TCRdb's copy carries only in-frame clones and drops some. This table has over 130,000 clones, 70% to 80% appearing once. Sequencing input: PBMCs. The receptors here all came from a human donor in good health.

The V and J genes are TRBV7-9 and TRBJ2-5; the D is unclear. The CDR3 consists of 13 residues. The ends were cut back, 3 bases at V and 2 bases at J, with 7 bases in the middle. Germline CDR1 reads SEHNR; CDR2 reads FQNEAQ (reference sequence). CDR3 sequence reads: CASSFGAQETQYF. In DNA, the CDR3 is TGTGCCAGCAGCTTCGGTGCTCAAGAGACCCAGTACTTC.

This rearrangement joins TRBV20-1 to TRBJ2-1; 7 bases align to TRBD2. Losses at the gene ends were 6 bases for V and 9 bases for J; bases not matched to a gene: 5. The CDR3 runs 11 residues. Germline CDR1 DFQATT, CDR2 SNEGSKA (reference sequence). CDR3 nucleotide sequence: TGCAGTGCCATGGGGGGGAGTGAGCAGTTCTTC. It encodes CSAMGGSEQFF.

The CDR3 is CASSLGTGINQPQHF. Here the CDR3 DNA reads TGTGCCAGCAGCCTCGGAACAGGGATTAATCAGCCCCAGCATTTT. The chain has TRBV7-2 and TRBJ1-5; the D gene is possibly TRBD1 (6 bases). Germline CDR1 reads SGHTA; CDR2 reads FQGNSA. The CDR3 covers 15 residues. V lost 5 bases and J lost 4, with 15 bases in between. Filled out from reference TRBV7-2 and TRBJ1-5, the complete variable domain reads GAGVSQSPSNKVTEKGKDVELRCDPISGHTALYWYRQSLGQGLEFLIYFQGNSAPDKSGLPSDRFSAERTGGSVSTLTIQRTQQEDSAVYLCASSLGTGINQPQHFGDGTRLSIL.

This chain links TRBV6-5 with TRBJ2-7; 9 nucleotides align to TRBD2. The V gene's germline CDR1 is MNHEY and CDR2 SVGAGI. This CDR3 has 13 residues. Trimming cost V 6 bases and J 0 bases; bases outside gene matches: 0. The CDR3 nucleotides read TGTGCCAGCAGGGGACTAGCCTCCTACGAGCAGTACTTC. As protein: CASRGLASYEQYF.

With regard to this clone: Germline and junction disagree at one end, which may indicate a read error. CDR3 region: CASSLNREYGYPF. CDR3 DNA: TGTGCCAGCAGCTTGAACAGGGAGTATGGCTACCCCTTC. This rearrangement joins TRBV5-4 to TRBJ1-2; tentative D call: TRBD1 (6 bases). CDR1 and CDR2 from the germline V gene are SGHNT and YYREEE (reference sequence). The CDR3 sequence is 13 residues long. Drawing the rest from reference TRBV5-4 and TRBJ1-2, the complete variable domain is ETGVTQSPTHLIKTRGQQVTLRCSSQSGHNTVSWYQQALGQGPQFIFQYYREEENGRGNFPPRFSGLQFPNYSSELNVNALELDDSALYLCASSLNREYGYPFGSGTRLTVV.

V gene TRBV2 combines with J gene TRBJ2-4, with TRBD1 as a possible D gene (6 bases). Trimming removed 1 base at V and 11 bases at J, with 24 bases between. Germline CDR1 reads SNHLY; CDR2 reads FYNNEI. The CDR3 loop spans 17 amino acids. The CDR3 DNA reads TGTGCCAGCAGTGAAGTTTTTGGACAGTCGCCAACGGGGTTTCAGTACTTC. Protein: CASSEVFGQSPTGFQYF.

The rearrangement uses TRBV6-6 and TRBJ1-3; D perhaps matches TRBD1 (6 bases). The germline CDR1 and CDR2 sequences are MNHNY and SVGAGI (reference sequence). V lost 5 bases and J 4 bases, leaving 9 bases between the germline ends. The CDR3 totals 13 residues. CDR3 residues: CASSPGTGNTIYF. The CDR3 region has the DNA TGTGCCAGCAGTCCCGGGACAGGAAACACCATATATTTT.

The rearrangement uses TRBV4-1 and TRBJ1-2; D might be TRBD1 (5 bases). Per the germline V gene, CDR1 is MGHRA and CDR2 is YSYEKL. The V end was cut by 1 base, the J end by 2 bases, with 14 bases between. This CDR3 spans 16 amino acids. Here the CDR3 DNA reads TGCGCCAGCAGCCAAGTAGAAGGGGCCGCGAACTATGGCTACACCTTC. It specifies CASSQVEGAANYGYTF.

This chain links TRBV27 with TRBJ2-1, with a possible D match to TRBD2 (6 bases). The V gene's germline CDR1 is MNHEY and CDR2 SMNVEV (reference sequence). V lost 5 bases, J lost 8 bases, and 19 bases lay in between. The CDR3 covers 15 residues. The CDR3, as DNA: TGTGCCAGCAGTAATGGGACTCGCCGTCGCGATGAGCAGTTCTTC. Encoded protein: CASSNGTRRRDEQFF.

J is TRBJ2-1 and V is TRBV5-4; 11 bases are shared with TRBD1. The germline gives CDR1 SGHNT, CDR2 YYREEE (reference sequence). The CDR3 runs 14 residues. V lost 4 bases and J lost 9; bases outside the gene matches: 6. CDR3 loop: CASSPRTGGSEQFF. In nucleotides, the CDR3 is TGTGCCAGCAGCCCACGGACAGGGGGCAGTGAGCAGTTCTTC.

The genes are TRBV30 and TRBJ2-1; tentative D call: TRBD1 (5 bases). The V end lost 1 base, the J end lost 4 bases, and 8 bases lay between the germline ends. The CDR3 is made up of 13 amino acids. Looked up from germline, CDR1 is GTSNPN and CDR2 is SVGIG (reference sequence). The CDR3 nucleotides are TGTGCCTGGAGTGGGGGCCTATACAATGAGCAGTTCTTC. It codes for CAWSGGLYNEQFF.

V usage is TRBV6-5 and J usage is TRBJ2-7, with 9 nucleotides matching TRBD1. Germline trimming cut 9 bases from V and 4 bases from J; bases unmatched to any gene: 13. Per the germline V gene, CDR1 is MNHEY and CDR2 is SVGAGI. The CDR3 totals 15 residues. The DNA for the CDR3 is TGTGCCAGTTCACCTATTGGACAGGGGAATTACGAGCAGTACTTC. Amino acids: CASSPIGQGNYEQYF.

The rearrangement uses TRBV14 and TRBJ2-3; TRBD2 agrees at 8 bases. From germline, CDR1 is SGHDN and CDR2 FVKESK. The CDR3 sequence is 17 residues long. Trimming removed 6 bases from V and 2 bases from J; junction bases left unmatched: 13. This CDR3 reads CASSLTRGAGDTDTQYF. CDR3 sequence (DNA): TGTGCCAGCAGTCTCACCCGGGGAGCGGGGGACACAGATACGCAGTATTTT.

This chain links TRBV19 with TRBJ2-4; 9 nucleotides agree with TRBD1. Unmatched junction bases numbered 8, after V lost 7 bases and J lost 7 bases. Per the germline V gene, CDR1 is LNHDA and CDR2 is SQIVND (reference sequence). There are 14 residues in the CDR3. CDR3 sequence: CASTPGQGLNIQYF. Here the CDR3 DNA reads TGTGCCAGTACCCCGGGACAGGGATTGAACATTCAGTACTTC. Using reference TRBV19 and TRBJ2-4 for the parts outside the CDR3, the full variable domain is DGGITQSPKYLFRKEGQNVTLSCEQNLNHDAMYWYRQDPGQGLRLIYYSQIVNDFQKGDIAEGYSVSREKKESFPLTVTSAQKNPTAFYLCASTPGQGLNIQYFGAGTRLSVL.